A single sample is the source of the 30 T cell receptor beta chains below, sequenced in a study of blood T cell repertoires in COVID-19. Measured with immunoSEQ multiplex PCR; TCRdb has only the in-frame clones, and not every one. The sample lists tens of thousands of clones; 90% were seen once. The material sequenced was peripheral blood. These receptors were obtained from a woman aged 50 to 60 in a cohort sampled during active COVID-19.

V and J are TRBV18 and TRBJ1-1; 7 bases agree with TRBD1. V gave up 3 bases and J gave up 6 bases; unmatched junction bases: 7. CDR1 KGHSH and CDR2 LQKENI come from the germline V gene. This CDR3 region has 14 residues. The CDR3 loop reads CASSPRQGKAEAFF. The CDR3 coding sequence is TGTGCCAGCTCACCCCGACAGGGAAAGGCTGAAGCTTTCTTT.

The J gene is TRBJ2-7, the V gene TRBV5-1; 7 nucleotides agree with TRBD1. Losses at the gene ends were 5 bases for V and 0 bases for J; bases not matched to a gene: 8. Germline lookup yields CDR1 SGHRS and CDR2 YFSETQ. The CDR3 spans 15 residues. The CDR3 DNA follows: TGCGCCAGCAGGCGCGGACAGGAGAGCTCCTACGAGCAGTACTTC. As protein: CASRRGQESSYEQYF.

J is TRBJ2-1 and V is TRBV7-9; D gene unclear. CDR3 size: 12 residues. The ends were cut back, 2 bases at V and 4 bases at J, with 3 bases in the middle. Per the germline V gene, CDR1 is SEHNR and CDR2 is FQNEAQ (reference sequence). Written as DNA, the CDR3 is TGTGCCAGCAGCTTATCGTACAATGAGCAGTTCTTC. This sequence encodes CASSLSYNEQFF.

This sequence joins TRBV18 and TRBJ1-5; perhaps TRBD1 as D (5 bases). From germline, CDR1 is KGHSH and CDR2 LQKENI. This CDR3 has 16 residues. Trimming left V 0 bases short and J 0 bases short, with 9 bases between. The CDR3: CASSPPGAISNQPQHF. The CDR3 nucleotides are TGTGCCAGCTCACCACCAGGGGCGATTAGCAATCAGCCCCAGCATTTT. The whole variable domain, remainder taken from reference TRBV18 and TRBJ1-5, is NAGVMQNPRHLVRRRGQEARLRCSPMKGHSHVYWYRQLPEEGLKFMVYLQKENIIDESGMPKERFSAEFPKEGPSILRIQQVVRGDSAAYFCASSPPGAISNQPQHFGDGTRLSIL.

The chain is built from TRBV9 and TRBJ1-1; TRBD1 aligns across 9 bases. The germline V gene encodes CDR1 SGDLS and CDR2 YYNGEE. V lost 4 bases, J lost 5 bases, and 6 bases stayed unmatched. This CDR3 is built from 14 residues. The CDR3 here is CASSPGQGRTEAFF. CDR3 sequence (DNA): TGTGCCAGCAGCCCCGGACAGGGGAGAACTGAAGCTTTCTTT.

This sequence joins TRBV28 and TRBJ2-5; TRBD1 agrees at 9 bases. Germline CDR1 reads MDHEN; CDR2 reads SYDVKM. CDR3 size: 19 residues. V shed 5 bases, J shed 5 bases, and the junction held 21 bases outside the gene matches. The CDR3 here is CASSPLGTIGTGLEETQYF. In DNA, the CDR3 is TGTGCCAGCAGTCCGCTGGGAACCATCGGGACAGGGCTGGAGGAGACCCAGTACTTC.

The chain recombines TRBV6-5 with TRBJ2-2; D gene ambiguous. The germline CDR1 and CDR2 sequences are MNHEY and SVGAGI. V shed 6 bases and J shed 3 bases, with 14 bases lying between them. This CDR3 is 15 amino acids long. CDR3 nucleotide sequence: TGTGCCAGCAGGGCCATAGCTGCGGACACCGGGGAGCTGTTTTTT. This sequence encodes CASRAIAADTGELFF.

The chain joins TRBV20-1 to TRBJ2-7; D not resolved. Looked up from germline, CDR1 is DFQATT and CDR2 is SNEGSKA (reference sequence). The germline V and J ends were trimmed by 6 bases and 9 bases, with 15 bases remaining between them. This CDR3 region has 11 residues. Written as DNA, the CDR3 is TGCAGTGCCCCCACGCGGATGAGGCAGTACTTC. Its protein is CSAPTRMRQYF.

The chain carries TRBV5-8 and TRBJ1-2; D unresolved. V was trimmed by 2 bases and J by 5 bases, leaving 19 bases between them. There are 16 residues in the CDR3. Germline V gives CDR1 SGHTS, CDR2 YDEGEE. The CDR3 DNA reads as TGTGCCAGCAGCTTAGACCCTCATGGCGGCATATATGGCTACACCTTC. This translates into CASSLDPHGGIYGYTF.

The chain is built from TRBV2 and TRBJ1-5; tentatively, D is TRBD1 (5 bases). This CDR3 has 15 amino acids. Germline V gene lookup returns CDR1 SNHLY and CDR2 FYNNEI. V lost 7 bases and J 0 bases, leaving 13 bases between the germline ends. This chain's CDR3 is CASKLTTASNQPQHF. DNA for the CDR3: TGTGCCAGCAAGCTCACGACAGCTAGCAATCAGCCCCAGCATTTT.

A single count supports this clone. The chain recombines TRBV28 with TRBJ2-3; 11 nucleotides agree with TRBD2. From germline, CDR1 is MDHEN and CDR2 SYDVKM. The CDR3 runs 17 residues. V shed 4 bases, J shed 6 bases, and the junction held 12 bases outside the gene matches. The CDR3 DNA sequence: TGTGCCAGCAGTTCGTCGGCGGTAGCGGGAGGGAGCGATACGCAGTATTTT. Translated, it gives CASSSSAVAGGSDTQYF.

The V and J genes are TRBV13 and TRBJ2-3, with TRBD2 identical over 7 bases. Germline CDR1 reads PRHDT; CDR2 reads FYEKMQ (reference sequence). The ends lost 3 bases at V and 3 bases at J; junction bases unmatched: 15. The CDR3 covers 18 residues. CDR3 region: CASSFREGGSSGTDTQYF. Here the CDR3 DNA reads TGTGCCAGCAGCTTTCGTGAGGGAGGGAGTTCGGGTACAGATACGCAGTATTTT.

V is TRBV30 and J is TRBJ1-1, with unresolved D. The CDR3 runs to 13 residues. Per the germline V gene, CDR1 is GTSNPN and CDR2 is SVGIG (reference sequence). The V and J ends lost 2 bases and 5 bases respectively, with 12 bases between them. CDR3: CAWSRIRGTEAFF. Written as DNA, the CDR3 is TGTGCCTGGAGTCGGATTAGAGGGACTGAAGCTTTCTTT.

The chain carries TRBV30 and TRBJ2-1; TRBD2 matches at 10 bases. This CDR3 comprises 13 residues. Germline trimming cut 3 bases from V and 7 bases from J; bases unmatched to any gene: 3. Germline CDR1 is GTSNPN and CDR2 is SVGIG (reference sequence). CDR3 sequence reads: CAWRLAGANEQFF. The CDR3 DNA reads TGTGCCTGGAGGCTAGCGGGAGCAAATGAGCAGTTCTTC. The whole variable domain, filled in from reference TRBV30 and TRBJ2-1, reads SQTIHQWPATLVQPVGSPLSLECTVEGTSNPNLYWYRQAAGRGLQLLFYSVGIGQISSEVPQNLSASRPQDRQFILSSKKLLLSDSGFYLCAWRLAGANEQFFGPGTRLTVL.

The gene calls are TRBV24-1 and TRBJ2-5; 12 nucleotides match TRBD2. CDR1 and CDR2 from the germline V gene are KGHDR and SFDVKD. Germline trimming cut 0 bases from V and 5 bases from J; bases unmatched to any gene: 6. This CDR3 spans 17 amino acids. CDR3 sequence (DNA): TGTGCCACCAGTGATTTGGCGCTAGCGGGAGGGCTCGAGACCCAGTACTTC. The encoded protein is CATSDLALAGGLETQYF.

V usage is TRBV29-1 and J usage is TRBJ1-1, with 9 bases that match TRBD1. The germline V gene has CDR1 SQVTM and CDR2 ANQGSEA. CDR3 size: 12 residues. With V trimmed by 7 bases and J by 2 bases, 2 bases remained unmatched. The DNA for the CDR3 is TGCAGCGCGGACAGGGGAAACACTGAAGCTTTCTTT. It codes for CSADRGNTEAFF.

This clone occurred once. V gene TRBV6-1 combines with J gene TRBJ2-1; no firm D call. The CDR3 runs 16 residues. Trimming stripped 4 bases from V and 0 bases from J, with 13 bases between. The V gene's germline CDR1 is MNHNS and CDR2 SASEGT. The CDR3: CASSAYASGSYNEQFF. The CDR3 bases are TGTGCCAGCAGTGCTTATGCCTCAGGCTCCTACAATGAGCAGTTCTTC.

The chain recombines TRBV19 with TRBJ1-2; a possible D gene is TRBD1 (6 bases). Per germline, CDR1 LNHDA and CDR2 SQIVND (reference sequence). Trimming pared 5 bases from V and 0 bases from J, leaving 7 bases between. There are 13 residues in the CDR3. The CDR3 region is CASSGQPNYGYTF. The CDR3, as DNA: TGTGCCAGTAGTGGACAGCCTAACTATGGCTACACCTTC.

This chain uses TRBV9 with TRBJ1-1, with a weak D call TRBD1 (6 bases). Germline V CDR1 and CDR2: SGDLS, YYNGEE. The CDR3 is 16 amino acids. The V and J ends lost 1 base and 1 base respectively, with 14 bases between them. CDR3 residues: CASSVLGTQTNTEAFF. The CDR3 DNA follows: TGTGCCAGCAGCGTATTAGGGACACAAACGAACACTGAAGCTTTCTTT.

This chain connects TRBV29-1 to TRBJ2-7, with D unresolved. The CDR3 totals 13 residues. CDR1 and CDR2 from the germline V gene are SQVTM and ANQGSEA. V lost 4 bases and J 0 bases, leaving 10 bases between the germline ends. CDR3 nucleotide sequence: TGCAGCGTTGCGTCCGGGTCCTCCTACGAGCAGTACTTC. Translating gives CSVASGSSYEQYF.

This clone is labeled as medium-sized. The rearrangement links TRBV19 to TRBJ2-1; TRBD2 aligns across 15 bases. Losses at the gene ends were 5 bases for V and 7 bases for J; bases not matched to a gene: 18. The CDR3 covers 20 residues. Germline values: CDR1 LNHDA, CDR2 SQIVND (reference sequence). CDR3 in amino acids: CASSATGTSGRTWNTNEQFF. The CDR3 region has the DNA TGTGCCAGTAGTGCGACCGGGACTAGCGGGAGGACCTGGAACACGAATGAGCAGTTCTTC.

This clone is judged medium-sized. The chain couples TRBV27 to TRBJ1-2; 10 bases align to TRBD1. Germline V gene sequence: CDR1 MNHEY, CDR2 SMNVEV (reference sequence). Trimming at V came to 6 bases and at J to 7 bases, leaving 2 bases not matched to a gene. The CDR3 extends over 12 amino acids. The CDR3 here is CASRRDRGGYTF. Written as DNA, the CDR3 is TGTGCCAGCAGAAGGGACAGGGGTGGCTACACCTTC.

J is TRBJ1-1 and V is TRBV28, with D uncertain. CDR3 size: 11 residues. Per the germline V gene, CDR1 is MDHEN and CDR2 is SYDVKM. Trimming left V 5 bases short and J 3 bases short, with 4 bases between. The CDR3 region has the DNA TGTGCCAGCAGTCAGTACACTGAAGCTTTCTTT. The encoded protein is CASSQYTEAFF.

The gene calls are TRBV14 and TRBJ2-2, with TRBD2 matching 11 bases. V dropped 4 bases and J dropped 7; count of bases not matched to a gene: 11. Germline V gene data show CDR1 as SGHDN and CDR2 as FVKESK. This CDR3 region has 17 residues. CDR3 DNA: TGTGCCAGCAGCCCTCTTTTAGCGGGAGGGCCGTTCGGGGAGCTGTTTTTT. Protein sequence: CASSPLLAGGPFGELFF. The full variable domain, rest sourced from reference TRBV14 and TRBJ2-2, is EAGVTQFPSHSVIEKGQTVTLRCDPISGHDNLYWYRRVMGKEIKFLLHFVKESKQDESGMPNNRFLAERTGGTYSTLKVQPAELEDSGVYFCASSPLLAGGPFGELFFGEGSRLTVL.

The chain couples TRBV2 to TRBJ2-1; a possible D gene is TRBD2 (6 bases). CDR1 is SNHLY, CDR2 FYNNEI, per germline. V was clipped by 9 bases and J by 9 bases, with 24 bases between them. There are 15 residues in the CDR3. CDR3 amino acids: CASGGNGLLAGEQFF. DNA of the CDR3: TGTGCCAGTGGGGGGAATGGGTTACTAGCAGGTGAGCAGTTCTTC.

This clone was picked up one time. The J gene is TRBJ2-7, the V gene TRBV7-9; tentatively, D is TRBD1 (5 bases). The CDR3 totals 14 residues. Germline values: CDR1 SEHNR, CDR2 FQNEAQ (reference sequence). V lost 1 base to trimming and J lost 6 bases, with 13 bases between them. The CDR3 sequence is CASSLVYSGAEQYF. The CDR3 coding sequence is TGTGCCAGCAGCTTAGTGTACAGTGGGGCCGAGCAGTACTTC.

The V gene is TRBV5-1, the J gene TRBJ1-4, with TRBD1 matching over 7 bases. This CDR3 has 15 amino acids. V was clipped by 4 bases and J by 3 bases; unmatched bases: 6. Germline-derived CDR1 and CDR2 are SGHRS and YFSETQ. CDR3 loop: CASSLRQGPNEKLFF. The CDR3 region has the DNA TGCGCCAGCAGCCTTAGACAGGGCCCTAATGAAAAACTGTTTTTT. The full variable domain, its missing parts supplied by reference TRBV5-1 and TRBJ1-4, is KAGVTQTPRYLIKTRGQQVTLSCSPISGHRSVSWYQQTPGQGLQFLFEYFSETQRNKGNFPGRFSGRQFSNSRSEMNVSTLELGDSALYLCASSLRQGPNEKLFFGSGTQLSVL.

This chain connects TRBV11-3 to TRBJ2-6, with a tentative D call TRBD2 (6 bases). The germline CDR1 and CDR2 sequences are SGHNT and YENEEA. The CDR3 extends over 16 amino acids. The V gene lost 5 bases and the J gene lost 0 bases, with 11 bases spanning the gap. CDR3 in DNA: TGTGCCAGCAGCCCCGACGGGAGCTCTGGGGCCAACGTCCTGACTTTC. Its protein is CASSPDGSSGANVLTF.

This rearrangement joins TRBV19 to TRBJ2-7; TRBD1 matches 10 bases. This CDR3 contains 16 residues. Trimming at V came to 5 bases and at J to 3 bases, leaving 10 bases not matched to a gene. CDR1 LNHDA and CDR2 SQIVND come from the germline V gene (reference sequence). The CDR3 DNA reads TGTGCCAGTAGTGTCAGTAAGGGACAGGGGAACTACGAGCAGTACTTC. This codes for CASSVSKGQGNYEQYF. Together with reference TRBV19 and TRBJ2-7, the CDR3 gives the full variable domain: DGGITQSPKYLFRKEGQNVTLSCEQNLNHDAMYWYRQDPGQGLRLIYYSQIVNDFQKGDIAEGYSVSREKKESFPLTVTSAQKNPTAFYLCASSVSKGQGNYEQYFGPGTRLTVT.

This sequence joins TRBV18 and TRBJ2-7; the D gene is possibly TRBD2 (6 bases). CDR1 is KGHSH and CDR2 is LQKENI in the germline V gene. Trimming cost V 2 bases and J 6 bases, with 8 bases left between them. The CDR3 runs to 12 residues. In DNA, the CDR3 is TGTGCCAGCTCACCATCAGCGGGCGAGCAGTACTTC. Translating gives CASSPSAGEQYF.